The clone carrying this T cell receptor (beta chain) was seen many times. This sample stems from a study of blood T cell repertoires in COVID-19. Study-level information: T cells, B-cell-depleted T cells, or PBMCs provided the cDNA or gDNA that served as material.

Original analysis: Nucleated cell number was recorded as an estimate derived from reference gene primer amplification. Sequenced by immunoSEQ multiplex PCR; TCRdb stores in-frame clones only, minus some. The V and J calls and clone size were taken over from that table, and D and trimming were inferred from the DNA. The profile shows about 320,000 clones, approximately 85% of them singletons. After removal of 3 bases from V and 4 bases from J, the junction contained 8 bases not matched to a gene. Germline CDR1 reads MGHRA; CDR2 reads YSYEKL. CDR3 length equals 15 residues. The sample comprised peripheral blood. The source is a human donor in a cohort sampled during active COVID-19. The genes are TRBV4-1 and TRBJ2-7, with 8 positions matching TRBD1. This CDR3 is CASSHQAGGHYEQYF. The DNA for the CDR3 is TGCGCCAGCAGCCACCAAGCAGGGGGCCATTACGAGCAGTACTTC.